The sequence of this T cell receptor (beta chain) was determined in a study of cytomegalovirus exposure and HLA in healthy donors (dated by TCRdb to 2015 to 2018). With regard to the full study: An earlier analysis of more than 550 of the donors reported about 260 Gb of sequence data and 100 million to 120 million unique TCR beta sequences obtained from about 200 million T cells. Around 320 gigabases of sequencing data and approximately 93 million unique TCR sequences were included in an early release covering under 650 HLA-typed donors. Of the roughly 400 genotyped donors, roughly 76% were placed in the genetic ancestry cluster associated with self-reported Caucasian donors. The study aimed to test whether cataloging public T cell receptors could reveal signatures of past pathogen exposure. Using immunosequencing, the study profiled T cell repertoires from 500 to 800 subjects and related those repertoires to cytomegalovirus serostatus. Besides the first cohort of around 700 subjects, a separate validation cohort made up of over 100 different subjects was used. To predict cytomegalovirus infection status, the study brought together high-throughput TCR immunosequencing, statistical association of individual TCRs with disease status, and machine learning. A later analysis re-examined previously published TCR beta repertoires from just over 650 donors and added high-resolution HLA genotyping to investigate patterns of TCR occurrence. The later analysis used no new phenotypic data to find candidate immune exposures, relying instead on TCR beta sequences and their occurrence across donors. In an earlier analysis of a few hundred of the donors, high-throughput TCR beta sequencing was used to judge whether each TCR beta V gene segment behaved as functional or pseudogenic. Donor age, sex, ethnicity and CMV serostatus were collected together with the repertoire data. Genome-wide SNP genotypes for about 65% of the roughly 670 donors were used in a later genetic analysis, which treated that subset as a discovery cohort. Every repertoire in the discovery cohort had been generated on one and the same sequencing platform. Class I and class II HLA loci were covered by the typing at four-digit resolution. The number of typed donors differed by locus: about 620-630 for A, B, C, DRB1 and DQB1; some 500 for DQA1; 606 for DPA1; and 400 to 480 for DPB1. About five DR-DQ haplotypes were treated as single units for association and clustering because of strong linkage in the cohort. Across some 400 genotyped donors of the cohort, an average of roughly 200,000 unique TCR beta nucleotide sequences per donor were sequenced, and roughly a sixth of those sequences were non-productive.

In regard to this clone: What this receptor recognizes is not known. Per-base quality was not reported, and no clone a single base away is much larger than it.

Library prep was done by the immunoSEQ multiplex PCR assay. For the multiplex PCR, a mixture combining 60 forward primers for TCR Vbeta segments and 13 reverse primers for TCR Jbeta segments was used. The CDR3 region of rearranged TCR beta genes was amplified from genomic DNA with a multiplex PCR assay. On the Illumina HiSeq System, the amplified TCR beta libraries were sequenced as 87-base-pair reads. Concerning the study's data processing: Across the 600 to 700 repertoires, a later analysis counted some 81 million unique TCR beta chains, roughly 11 million of which were shared by at least two donors. A nearest-neighbor algorithm error-corrected the raw reads and collapsed the reads into unique sequences, merging closely related sequences to remove PCR and sequencing errors. V, D and J gene segments were assigned by aligning CDR3 sequences to IMGT reference sequences. For a sequence to be retained, a match of at least six nucleotides was required to both a V gene segment and a J gene segment. A rearrangement was called productive if the CDR3 had no stop codons and remained in frame with V and J, and every other rearrangement was called non-productive. Following IMGT convention, CDR3 was defined as the stretch from the second conserved V-encoded cysteine to the conserved J-encoded phenylalanine. The earlier analysis of 450 to 750 of the donors excluded any sequence lacking an unambiguous match to a single V gene segment. An earlier analysis of roughly 590 of the donors called V segments functional above 56.7% productive rearrangements and segregating when the between-donor standard deviation exceeded 5%. A statistical classification framework was built for diagnosing cytomegalovirus status from the catalog of TCR beta chain sequences. V and J gene assignment, in a later analysis, came from comparing TCR nucleotide sequences with IMGT/GENE-DB human TR gene sequences. In a later analysis, CDR3 sequences and most-parsimonious VDJ recombination scenarios were assigned using the TCRdist pipeline. In a later analysis, each TCR beta chain was defined by its CDR3 amino acid sequence together with its V-gene family, and reads without a unique V-gene family were excluded. To address suspected cross-contamination and a sequencing artifact, a later analysis removed around 600 highly shared, low-generation-probability nucleotide sequences. In a later analysis, a clonal expansion index for each public chain was calculated from normalized within-repertoire ranks of inferred template counts. In a later analysis, generation probabilities were computed using a VDJ recombination model fitted to out-of-frame rearrangements, and the results were checked against IGoR. In a later analysis, hypergeometric tests were used to score TCR-TCR, TCR-HLA and TCR-CMV co-occurrence, with a repertoire-size bias correction applied to TCR pairs. False discovery rates were estimated in a later analysis by permuting HLA or CMV assignments 20 times. In a later analysis, co-occurring TCRs were grouped with DBSCAN, and TCRdist sequence similarity was added when clustering was performed within HLA-allele-positive subsets. Repertoires with fewer than 30,000 or more than 120,000 public chains, plus five repertoires with anomalous nucleotide sharing, were excluded from co-occurrence clustering. Imported from immuneACCESS, the table was reduced by TCRdb to in-frame sequences with V and J called. These copies leave out some clones; in studies compared against another copy, an unresolved V gene accounts for under half, and the cause of the remainder is not known. V, J and clone size reflect that table, while D and trimming were determined from the DNA. Across this sample there are 150,000 to 200,000 clones, with just under 80% seen only once. The top ten hold roughly 13% of the sample.

Reading from cysteine to phenylalanine, the CDR3 counts 15 amino acids. CDR3 DNA is the only sequence kept; it has 45 bases, read in frame from the first base. CDR1 is given as LNHDA and CDR2 as SQIVND, both from the germline V gene (reference sequence). V was cut back by 3 bases and J by 3 bases, leaving a gap of 12 bases between them. What the authors observed across the whole study: Because the 87-base-pair reads could not distinguish some IMGT-functional V segments, including TRBV6-2 and TRBV6-3, those segments were excluded. An association between a missense DCLRE1C variant and V-gene and J-gene trimming of TCR beta chains was found in a later genetic analysis and replicated in an independent cohort. The authors suggested that the approach could potentially be generalized to other disease states and immunological phenotypes. Only TCR beta chains were sequenced in this cohort, and the absence of alpha or paired-chain data limited detectable features. Roughly 15 rarely observed V segments, including chromosome 9 orphons, were excluded from the earlier analysis of a few hundred of the donors because counts were too low. Sequencing depth was assumed to be roughly uniform across donors in the presence/absence analyses, though that assumption may not hold. The classifier was reported to diagnose cytomegalovirus status with high specificity and sensitivity in both the original and validation cohorts. A cluster of highly shared sequence variants was judged likely to be a technical artifact of the sequencing pipeline. Because HLA typing was unavailable for some donors at each locus, only the typed subset was used in association tests. In a later genetic analysis, fewer N-insertions in productive TCRs were reported among donors in an Asian-associated ancestry cluster than the roughly 700-donor mean. Compared with equally common non-associated chains, HLA-associated TCR beta chains in a later analysis were more clonally expanded and had lower generation probabilities. According to a later analysis, most CMV-associated TCR beta chains appeared to be HLA-restricted, and the HLA associations seemed to be driven largely by CMV exposure. Correlated functional status among segregating V segments might be attributable to linkage disequilibrium, but an unknown experimental factor could not be ruled out. While some public TCRs were present in many individuals, most TCR sequences turned up only very rarely across donors. When HLA alleles, especially DR and DQ, strongly co-occurred, attributing TCR associations to individual alleles was difficult. According to a later analysis, TCR association rates differed among HLA loci, with DRB1 alleles showing the most associated TCRs and HLA-C alleles showing the fewest. At a false discovery rate of 0.05, a later analysis linked about 16,000 TCR beta sequences to specific HLA alleles. The study listed approximately 160 TCR beta chains as associated with cytomegalovirus. According to a later analysis, parvovirus B19, influenza, CMV and Epstein-Barr virus appeared linked to several top co-occurrence clusters. A further reported finding was that TCR beta sequences accurately predicted the HLA-A and HLA-B alleles for most subjects in the first cohort. A few of the identified cytomegalovirus-associated TCR beta chains were confirmed in vitro to be specific for cytomegalovirus antigens. CMV serostatus was the only immune exposure information available for the cohort. An earlier analysis of around 500 of the donors showed that most TCR beta V segments appeared in productive rearrangements either about 87% or about 30% of the time, which broadly matched IMGT annotations.

The cohort was made up of 500 to 850 healthy bone marrow donors. All cohort members were sampled while nominally healthy, although unrecorded immune exposures were likely present. The donor was CMV seropositive and was included in the group of 250 to 300 seropositive cohort members. Every donor gave a peripheral blood sample, and the peripheral blood mononuclear cells from that sample were used for TCR beta sequencing. Genomic DNA extraction from the blood cell samples was performed with the Qiagen DNeasy Blood Extraction Kit. Sequencing was performed on PBMCs. Recombination connected TRBV19 to TRBJ1-3; tentative D gene TRBD1, with 5 bases matching. The source is a woman between 45 and 65 years old in good health and CMV-seropositive. The DNA sequence is TGTGCCAGTAGTATGTATGGAGGGGATGGAAACACCATATATTTT. It is translated as CASSMYGGDGNTIYF. When the CDR3 is completed using the reference TRBV19 and TRBJ1-3 genes on either side, the full variable domain is DGGITQSPKYLFRKEGQNVTLSCEQNLNHDAMYWYRQDPGQGLRLIYYSQIVNDFQKGDIAEGYSVSREKKESFPLTVTSAQKNPTAFYLCASSMYGGDGNTIYFGEGSWLTVV.